One sample yielded the 27 T cell receptor beta chains listed below, sequenced in a study of response to subunit inactivated influenza vaccine. Using its own MiXCR run on the RT-PCR reads, TCRdb lists one record per CDR3 protein. The table records some 600,000 distinct CDR3 sequences, around 15% of them present only once. The sequencing here drew on PBMCs from blood, taken roughly 15 days before vaccination. These receptors were taken from a man aged 50-59 years who received an inactivated influenza vaccine.

This chain links TRBV20-1 with TRBJ2-4; weak D call: TRBD1 (6 bases). Germline CDR1 reads DFQATT; CDR2 reads SNEGSKA (reference sequence). V was trimmed by 5 bases and J by 3 bases, leaving 11 bases between them. CDR3 length: 13 amino acids. In DNA form, the CDR3 reads TGCAGTGCTTACAGGGTCGGCAAAAACATTCAGTACTTC. It codes for CSAYRVGKNIQYF.

V gene TRBV6-5 combines with J gene TRBJ2-5, with 9 bases identical to TRBD2. This CDR3 has 16 amino acids. Germline V gene sequence: CDR1 MNHEY, CDR2 SVGAGI. V was pared by 4 bases and J by 5 bases, with 11 bases of the junction left unmatched. DNA for the CDR3: TGTGCCAGCAGTTTTCATAGGCTAGCGGGGAGGGAGACCCAGTACTTC. Amino acids: CASSFHRLAGRETQYF.

The chain recombines TRBV5-1 with TRBJ2-5; TRBD1 is a possible D gene (5 bases). The CDR3 length is 13 residues. V was clipped by 4 bases and J by 9 bases, with 16 bases between them. CDR1 and CDR2 from the germline V gene are SGHRS and YFSETQ. The CDR3 loop is CASSLTVFGAQYF. The CDR3 DNA follows: TGCGCCAGCAGCCTGACAGTATTTGGGGCCCAGTACTTC.

The chain carries TRBV7-9 and TRBJ2-5, with D possibly being TRBD1 (6 bases). CDR3 length equals 15 residues. The germline V and J ends were trimmed by 5 bases and 1 base, with 14 bases remaining between them. The germline CDR1 and CDR2 sequences are SEHNR and FQNEAQ (reference sequence). This CDR3 is CASSPLGTIQETQYF. As DNA, the CDR3 is TGTGCCAGCAGCCCACTAGGGACAATCCAAGAGACCCAGTACTTC.

This clonotype was seen ten or more times. This chain uses TRBV28 with TRBJ2-7; D uncertain. The CDR3 is 14 amino acids. Trimming left V 3 bases short and J 0 bases short, with 9 bases between. Germline loops: CDR1 MDHEN, CDR2 SYDVKM. CDR3 bases: TGTGCCAGCAGTTTTGGGTTCGGCTCCTACGAGCAGTACTTC. This sequence encodes CASSFGFGSYEQYF.

The genes are TRBV20-1 and TRBJ1-1; the D gene is possibly TRBD1 (5 bases). Germline V gives CDR1 DFQATT, CDR2 SNEGSKA (reference sequence). The CDR3 sequence is 14 residues long. Trimming removed 4 bases at V and 1 base at J, with 13 bases between. The CDR3, as DNA: TGCAGTGCTACACCGACAGATAAGAACACTGAAGCTTTCTTT. Translating it yields CSATPTDKNTEAFF.

J is TRBJ2-3 and V is TRBV5-1; maybe TRBD1 (6 bases). Trimming stripped 0 bases from V and 6 bases from J, with 14 bases between. Germline V gene data show CDR1 as SGHRS and CDR2 as YFSETQ. There are 15 residues in the CDR3. DNA for the CDR3: TGCGCCAGCAGCTTGGTAGGACAGCGGTTGGATACGCAGTATTTT. Amino acid sequence: CASSLVGQRLDTQYF.

This clonotype came up many times. The V call is TRBV12-3 or TRBV12-4, the J call TRBJ1-1, with D perhaps matching TRBD1 (5 bases). The length of the CDR3 is 18 residues. Deletions cut 5 bases from V and 2 bases from J, with 24 bases between. The CDR3 here is CASSPGRGWTTRNTEAFF. DNA of the CDR3: TGTGCCAGCAGTCCCGGGCGAGGCTGGACAACCCGAAACACTGAAGCTTTCTTT.

The genes are TRBV6-6 and TRBJ2-1; unclear D gene. Germline CDR1 reads MNHNY; CDR2 reads SVGAGI (reference sequence). Trimming pared 2 bases from V and 4 bases from J, leaving 6 bases between. This CDR3 is built from 13 residues. The CDR3 sequence is CASSYEKYNEQFF. CDR3 coding DNA: TGTGCCAGCAGTTACGAGAAATACAATGAGCAGTTCTTC.

This clonotype was detected only a few times. CDR3 sequence reads: CASSLASDSGNTIYF. In DNA form, the CDR3 reads TGCGCCAGCAGCTTGGCCTCAGACTCTGGAAACACCATATATTTT. The chain links TRBV5-1 to TRBJ1-3; D is unresolved. V shed 0 bases and J shed 0 bases, with 7 bases lying between them. The CDR3 runs 15 residues. CDR1 is SGHRS and CDR2 is YFSETQ in the germline V gene.

This clonotype was detected a few times. The rearrangement links TRBV7-2 to TRBJ2-7, with D possibly matching TRBD2 (6 bases). Germline V CDR1 and CDR2: SGHTA, FQGNSA. Trimming cost V 5 bases and J 0 bases, with 14 bases left between them. The CDR3 totals 15 residues. The CDR3 coding sequence is TGTGCCAGCAGCCGTGATAGCGGATACTCCTACGAGCAGTACTTC. Encoded protein: CASSRDSGYSYEQYF. The variable domain in full, with the rest retrieved from reference TRBV7-2 and TRBJ2-7, is GAGVSQSPSNKVTEKGKDVELRCDPISGHTALYWYRQSLGQGLEFLIYFQGNSAPDKSGLPSDRFSAERTGGSVSTLTIQRTQQEDSAVYLCASSRDSGYSYEQYFGPGTRLTVT.

V gene TRBV4-2 combines with J gene TRBJ2-3; D not certain. Germline CDR1 and CDR2: LGHNA and YNFKEQ. Trimming pared 1 base from V and 5 bases from J, leaving 13 bases between. This CDR3 is built from 15 residues. This chain's CDR3 is CASSQGVDSLDTQYF. CDR3 nucleotides: TGTGCCAGCAGCCAAGGCGTGGATAGCTTAGATACGCAGTATTTT.

This rearrangement joins TRBV10-3 to TRBJ2-1; tentatively, D is TRBD1 (6 bases). Looked up from germline, CDR1 is ENHRY and CDR2 is SYGVKD. CDR3 length: 16 amino acids. V was clipped by 7 bases and J by 0 bases, with 16 bases between them. Here the CDR3 reads CAIIKDRSSSYNEQFF. The DNA for the CDR3 is TGTGCCATCATTAAAGACAGGTCGAGCTCCTACAATGAGCAGTTCTTC.

The CDR3 loop reads CASSGKAGTPGRNEQFF. The CDR3 nucleotides read TGTGCCAGCAGTGGGAAGGCCGGGACACCAGGGAGGAATGAGCAGTTCTTC. V usage is TRBV28 and J usage is TRBJ2-1; the D call may be TRBD1 or TRBD2 (6 bases each). The CDR3 loop spans 17 amino acids. The germline gives CDR1 MDHEN, CDR2 SYDVKM. Trimming took off 5 bases at V and 7 bases at J, with 24 bases between the two ends.

The J gene is TRBJ1-2, the V gene TRBV20-1; 11 bases agree with TRBD1. Trimming at V came to 5 bases and at J to 1 base, leaving 6 bases not matched to a gene. Germline loops: CDR1 DFQATT, CDR2 SNEGSKA (reference sequence). There are 15 residues in the CDR3. In DNA, the CDR3 is TGCAGTGCTCAACGGACAGGGGGCTATAACTATGGCTACACCTTC. This gives the protein CSAQRTGGYNYGYTF.

There are a few counts of this clonotype. The rearrangement uses TRBV6-2 or TRBV6-3 and TRBJ2-7; D may match TRBD1 or TRBD2 (5 bases each). This CDR3 is built from 13 residues. The V gene lost 7 bases and the J gene lost 3 bases, with 13 bases spanning the gap. Germline V gives CDR1 MNHEY, CDR2 SVGEGT. CDR3 sequence: CASTSGRIYEQYF. In DNA, the CDR3 is TGTGCCAGCACTTCAGGGAGAATCTACGAGCAGTACTTC.

DNA of the CDR3: TGTGCCAGCACCCCCAGGACAGGGGGGAATTCACCCCTCCACTTT. It specifies CASTPRTGGNSPLHF. The chain carries TRBV7-2 and TRBJ1-6, with TRBD1 matching 10 bases. The length of the CDR3 is 15 residues. Per germline, CDR1 SGHTA and CDR2 FQGNSA. The junction had 7 bases not matched to a gene; V was cut back by 7 bases and J by 7 bases.

This clonotype was seen a few times. The chain is built from TRBV12-3 or TRBV12-4 and TRBJ1-2, with 11 bases matching TRBD1. The CDR3 length is 16 residues. V lost 6 bases to trimming and J lost 7 bases; unmatched junction nucleotides: 13. CDR3 coding DNA: TGTGCCAGCAGCCGGACAGGGGGCACTTCTTTGGGTGGCTACACCTTC. It yields the protein CASSRTGGTSLGGYTF.

A few counts support this clonotype. The chain has TRBV20-1 and TRBJ1-1; D gene unclear. The V and J ends lost 2 bases and 0 bases respectively, with 10 bases between them. Germline CDR1 and CDR2: DFQATT and SNEGSKA (reference sequence). CDR3 length: 14 amino acids. The CDR3: CSARPHGMNTEAFF. The CDR3 region has the DNA TGCAGTGCTAGACCCCACGGGATGAACACTGAAGCTTTCTTT.

This clonotype was observed a few times. V gene TRBV24-1 combines with J gene TRBJ2-1, with TRBD2 matching over 10 bases. The CDR3 is made up of 16 amino acids. V shed 4 bases and J 10 bases; nucleotides not matched to a gene: 12. CDR1 is KGHDR and CDR2 is SFDVKD in the germline V gene. The DNA for the CDR3 is TGTGCCACCAGTGAGGAACTAGCGGGGCTCTATGGGGAGCAGTTCTTC. Translated: CATSEELAGLYGEQFF.

The V call is TRBV7-6, the J call TRBJ2-7; a possible D gene is TRBD1 (5 bases). Trimming took off 2 bases at V and 3 bases at J, with 11 bases between the two ends. The CDR3 runs 14 residues. The germline V gene encodes CDR1 SGHVS and CDR2 FNYEAQ. The CDR3 region is CASSLSPGLYEQYF. The CDR3 DNA follows: TGTGCCAGCAGCTTAAGTCCAGGGCTCTACGAGCAGTACTTC.

Ten or more counts support this clonotype. The chain links TRBV7-2 to TRBJ1-3; D not resolved. Germline-derived CDR1 and CDR2 are SGHTA and FQGNSA. V lost 5 bases and J 4 bases, leaving 12 bases between the germline ends. The CDR3 length is 14 residues. CDR3 amino acids: CASSSQRRGNTIYF. The DNA of the CDR3 is TGTGCCAGCAGCAGTCAAAGGAGGGGAAACACCATATATTTT.

This clonotype was detected a few times. This sequence joins TRBV6-1 and TRBJ2-1, with no clear D. Trimming cost V 10 bases and J 7 bases, with 20 bases left between them. Germline values: CDR1 MNHNS, CDR2 SASEGT. The CDR3 runs 14 residues. CDR3 DNA: TGTGCCACCGGTAGGGCCGCCGGGTGGAATGAGCAGTTCTTC. Protein product: CATGRAAGWNEQFF.

V is TRBV29-1 and J is TRBJ2-5, with 13 bases matching TRBD2. The CDR3 consists of 17 residues. The junction had 12 bases not matched to a gene; V was cut back by 3 bases and J by 5 bases. The germline V gene encodes CDR1 SQVTM and CDR2 ANQGSEA. CDR3 sequence: CSVDGTSGTLPGETQYF. The CDR3 DNA sequence: TGCAGCGTTGATGGGACTAGCGGGACACTACCAGGGGAGACCCAGTACTTC. Full variable domain (outside the CDR3, taken from reference TRBV29-1 and TRBJ2-5): SAVISQKPSRDICQRGTSLTIQCQVDSQVTMMFWYRQQPGQSLTLIATANQGSEATYESGFVIDKFPISRPNLTFSTLTVSNMSPEDSSIYLCSVDGTSGTLPGETQYFGPGTRLLVL.

J is TRBJ2-6 and V is TRBV5-1; 8 nucleotides line up with TRBD2. The CDR3 has 18 amino acids. Germline lookup yields CDR1 SGHRS and CDR2 YFSETQ. Trimming took 4 bases from V and 0 from J; bases not matched to a gene: 9. The CDR3 spells CASSPGVAGFSGANVLTF. For the CDR3, the DNA is TGCGCCAGCAGCCCCGGGGTAGCGGGGTTCTCTGGGGCCAACGTCCTGACTTTC.

In this sample, this clonotype turned up a few times. The V and J genes are TRBV18 and TRBJ1-1; weak D call: TRBD1 (5 bases). The CDR3 consists of 14 residues. Per germline, CDR1 KGHSH and CDR2 LQKENI. Trimming left V 2 bases short and J 0 bases short, with 7 bases between. The CDR3 nucleotides read TGTGCCAGCTCACCAACACAGGTGAACACTGAAGCTTTCTTT. It yields the protein CASSPTQVNTEAFF.

This clonotype has only a few counts. V is TRBV7-2 and J is TRBJ2-1; weak D call: TRBD1 (5 bases). This CDR3 contains 14 residues. With 5 bases removed from V and 9 bases from J, the gap between germline ends came to 17 bases. Looked up from germline, CDR1 is SGHTA and CDR2 is FQGNSA. The CDR3: CASSRSGKDGEQFF. In DNA form, the CDR3 reads TGTGCCAGCAGCCGGTCAGGGAAGGATGGTGAGCAGTTCTTC. The variable domain in full, completed from reference TRBV7-2 and TRBJ2-1, reads GAGVSQSPSNKVTEKGKDVELRCDPISGHTALYWYRQSLGQGLEFLIYFQGNSAPDKSGLPSDRFSAERTGGSVSTLTIQRTQQEDSAVYLCASSRSGKDGEQFFGPGTRLTVL.